This TCR beta chain comes out of a study of OX40 agonist ivuxolimab in advanced cancers. Some background on the complete study: Ivuxolimab was an agonistic, fully human IgG2 monoclonal antibody directed against OX40 (CD134), a costimulatory receptor. Intravenous ivuxolimab was administered to patients every 2 weeks at six dose levels: 0.01, 0.1, 0.3, 1.5, 3 and 10 mg/kg. Among the roughly 52 dose-escalation patients, about 19 had hepatocellular carcinoma, roughly 15 melanoma, 9 renal cell carcinoma and 9 head and neck cancer. The dose-escalation cohort was around 83% male with a mean age of about 54 years, ranging from about 20 to 80. Patients were allowed to have had prior anti-PD-1, anti-PD-L1 or anti-CTLA-4 therapy, and 40% to 45% of the dose-escalation patients had previously received checkpoint inhibitors. Partial responses were achieved by three dose-escalation patients, of whom one had hepatocellular carcinoma and two had cutaneous melanoma. The purpose of peripheral TCRbeta sequencing was to test whether ivuxolimab changed TCR sequence diversity and led to clonal T-cell expansion. The paper describes the monotherapy dose-escalation part (N ≈ 50 patients) of the phase I trial of ivuxolimab. General study outcomes and caveats: After ivuxolimab, expanded clones were on average more numerous among CD8+ T cells than among CD4+ T cells. The antigen specificity of the clonally expanded peripheral T cells was not determined. Partial responders in the 0.1-3.0 mg/kg groups had among the lowest normalized peripheral clonal expansion, especially among CD8+ T cells. At doses from 0.1 to 3.0 mg/kg, clonal expansion was seen in both CD4+ and CD8+ blood T cells between baseline and week 6. Low levels of normalized T-cell clonal expansion were also shown by some nonresponding patients.

Genomic DNA was isolated from the sorted cells so that the TCRbeta CDR3 region could be sequenced. The immunoSEQ Assay was used for sequencing of TCRbeta CDR3 regions. Drawn from immuneACCESS, this table holds only the in-frame rearrangements with V and J called that TCRdb kept. Clones are partly lost; checked studies trace under half to an unresolved V gene and leave the rest unexplained. This sample holds roughly 40,000 clones; around 92% were observed only once. Over 12% of the sample lies in the top ten. From the cysteine up to the phenylalanine, the CDR3 has a length of 13 residues. Of the read, only the CDR3 DNA is kept; its 39 bases are in frame from base 1. V loses 0 bases of germline sequence and J loses 6 bases, and the interval between the two ends is 7 bases. CDR1 and CDR2 (SGHAT, FQNNGV) derive from the germline V gene. About this clone itself: Its antigen is unknown. Nothing much larger sits one base from this clone, and base qualities are not available.

The trial excluded patients who had a history of autoimmune disease or who were on systemic immunosuppression. In every dose cohort, peripheral blood was drawn for TCR sequencing at baseline, cycle 4 day 1, and cycle 7 day 1. Samples were obtained from an open-label, multicenter, first-in-human phase I dose-escalation trial of ivuxolimab. Adults with locally advanced or metastatic head and neck squamous cell, hepatocellular, melanoma or renal cell carcinoma were enrolled in the trial. Before TCR sequencing, CD4+ T cells and CD8+ T cells from peripheral blood were sorted into separate populations. The chain uses TRBV11-2 and TRBJ2-3, with no D gene named confidently. This specimen was CD4+ or CD8+ T cells sorted from blood, taken in a trial of the OX40 agonist ivuxolimab. The source is an adult with an advanced solid tumor such as melanoma, head and neck, liver or kidney cancer. The CDR3 here reads CASSLDLADTQYF. The DNA reads as follows: TGTGCCAGCAGCTTAGATTTGGCGGATACGCAGTATTTT. Outside the CDR3, residues come from the reference TRBV11-2 and TRBJ2-3 proteins, so the full variable domain is: EAGVAQSPRYKIIEKRQSVAFWCNPISGHATLYWYQQILGQGPKLLIQFQNNGVVDDSQLPKDRFSAERLKGVDSTLKIQPAKLEDSAVYLCASSLDLADTQYFGPGTRLTVL.